The T cell receptor (beta chain) described here comes from a study of blood T cell repertoires in COVID-19. Study overall: Samples of COVID-19 (acute and convalescent) were obtained from the United States, Italy and Spain. Sources were T cells, B-cell-depleted T cells, or PBMCs; the material itself was cDNA or gDNA.

Germline V lookup: CDR1 SQVTM, CDR2 ANQGSEA. The CDR3 totals 13 residues. Recruited during active infection, patients (from Seattle) were subsequently followed longitudinally. Study processing details: Amplified reference gene primers provided the basis for estimating nucleated cell counts. Produced via immunoSEQ multiplex PCR; TCRdb's table is partial and in-frame only. V, J and clone size are taken as reported in that table, and D and trimming were inferred from the DNA itself. This sample has under 15,000 clones, with around 70% found just once. This receptor was identified in a man aged 55 to 70 with COVID-19, enrolled during active disease. The source material was peripheral blood. The genes are TRBV29-1 and TRBJ2-1; 10 bases line up with TRBD2. The CDR3 reads CSDLAGAYNEQFF. The CDR3 DNA sequence: TGCAGTGACCTAGCGGGAGCCTACAATGAGCAGTTCTTC.